A single count supports the clone carrying this T cell receptor (beta chain). The protocol was immunoSEQ multiplex PCR, while the TCRdb copy is restricted to in-frame clones and leaves out a portion. The sample includes about 14,000 clones, 80% to 90% of them seen just once. The data are from a study of radiotherapy plus CTLA-4 blockade in lung cancer. Trimming removed 1 base at V and 5 bases at J, with 20 bases between. The CDR3 totals 16 residues. Germline CDR1 and CDR2: SQVTM and ANQGSEA. The chain has TRBV29-1 and TRBJ1-1; no clear D gene. Sequenced material: peripheral blood, taken from a patient treated with radiotherapy plus ipilimumab. This TCR derives from a human donor with non-small cell lung cancer that progressed on radiotherapy plus ipilimumab. Some clones in this sample may be carry-over from other donors' samples. DNA of the CDR3: TGCAGCGTTGAAGGTGAAAGACGCGGCCTCGGGACTGAAGCTTTCTTT. Its translation: CSVEGERRGLGTEAFF.